The entry below gives a single TCR beta chain sequence along with its context. Antigen specificity is unknown. This sample was taken from a study of vaccination and CD4 T cells after COVID-19. The overall study: Stimulation used overlapping spike peptides from SARS-CoV-2, HCoV-NL63, HCoV-OC43 and HCoV-229E.

Study results and limitations: In median terms, SARS-CoV-2-reactive clonotypes went from roughly 22 to 38, a nonsignificant rise. Researchers report that a median approximately 90% of reactive clones in convalescent patients surfaced only post-vaccination.

Time point meaning: late sampling 161 to 241 days after vaccination in three convalescent patients. As to treatment: roughly 10-day PBMC culture with coronavirus spike peptide pools or control peptides (ViraFEST assay). At the Johns Hopkins FTIC core, DNA taken from cultured CD4+ T cells was sequenced by way of the Oncomine TCR Beta short-read assay. TCRdb reprocessed the PCR reads with MiXCR, giving one entry per CDR3 protein. This sample carries around 27,000 distinct CDR3 sequences, roughly 38% of them seen once, and the ten largest clones take 3% to 3.5%. Trimming cost V 7 bases and J 4 bases; bases outside gene matches: 3. Per the germline V gene, CDR1 is MDHEN and CDR2 is SYDVKM. There are 12 residues in the CDR3.

The TCR originated in a human donor who had recovered from COVID-19. The genes are TRBV28 and TRBJ2-7, with TRBD2 matching 8 bases. The input for sequencing was CD4+ T cells from blood, cultured in vitro, taken about 7 months after SARS-CoV-2 vaccination. CDR3 coding DNA: TGTGCCAGCACTAGCGGGCGGTACGAGCAGTACTTC. The encoded protein is CASTSGRYEQYF.